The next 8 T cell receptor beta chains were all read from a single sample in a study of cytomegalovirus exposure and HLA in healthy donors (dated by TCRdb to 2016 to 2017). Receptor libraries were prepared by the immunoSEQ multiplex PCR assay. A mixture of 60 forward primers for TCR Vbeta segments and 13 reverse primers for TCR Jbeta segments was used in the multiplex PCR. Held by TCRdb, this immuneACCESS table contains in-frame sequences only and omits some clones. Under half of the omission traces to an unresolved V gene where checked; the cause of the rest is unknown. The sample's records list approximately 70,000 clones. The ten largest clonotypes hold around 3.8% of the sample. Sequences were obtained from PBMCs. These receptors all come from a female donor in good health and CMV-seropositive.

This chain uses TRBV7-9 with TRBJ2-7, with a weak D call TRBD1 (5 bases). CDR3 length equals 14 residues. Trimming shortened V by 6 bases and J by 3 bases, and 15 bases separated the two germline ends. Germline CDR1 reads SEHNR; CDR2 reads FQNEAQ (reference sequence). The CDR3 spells CASSKGPLHYEQYF. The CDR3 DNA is TGTGCCAGCAGTAAGGGGCCACTCCACTACGAGCAGTACTTC.

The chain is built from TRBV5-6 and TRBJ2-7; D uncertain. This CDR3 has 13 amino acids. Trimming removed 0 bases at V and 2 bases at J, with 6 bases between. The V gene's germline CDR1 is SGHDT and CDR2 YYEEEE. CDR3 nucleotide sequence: TGTGCCAGCAGCTTGGCACAGACCTACGAGCAGTACTTC. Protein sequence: CASSLAQTYEQYF.

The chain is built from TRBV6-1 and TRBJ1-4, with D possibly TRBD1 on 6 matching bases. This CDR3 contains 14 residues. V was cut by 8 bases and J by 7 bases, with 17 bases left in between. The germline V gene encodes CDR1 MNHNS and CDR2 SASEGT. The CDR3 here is CASYIQGRGEKLFF. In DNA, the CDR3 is TGTGCCAGCTACATTCAGGGGAGAGGTGAAAAACTGTTTTTT.

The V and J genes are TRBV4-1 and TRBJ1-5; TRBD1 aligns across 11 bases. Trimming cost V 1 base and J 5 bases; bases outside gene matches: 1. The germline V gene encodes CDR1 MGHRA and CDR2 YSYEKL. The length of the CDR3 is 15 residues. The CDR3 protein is CASSQGTGGDQPQHF. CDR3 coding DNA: TGCGCCAGCAGCCAAGGGACAGGGGGCGATCAGCCCCAGCATTTT.

In nucleotides, the CDR3 is TGTGCCAGCAGCTTGGACAGGGGGAATCAGCCCCAGCATTTT. Its protein is CASSLDRGNQPQHF. The chain employs TRBV5-5 and TRBJ1-5, with 8 nucleotides matching TRBD1. Germline-derived CDR1 and CDR2 are SGHKS and YYEKEE (reference sequence). The J segment lost 4 bases and the V segment lost 0 bases, leaving 0 bases of the junction unmatched. The CDR3 spans 14 residues.

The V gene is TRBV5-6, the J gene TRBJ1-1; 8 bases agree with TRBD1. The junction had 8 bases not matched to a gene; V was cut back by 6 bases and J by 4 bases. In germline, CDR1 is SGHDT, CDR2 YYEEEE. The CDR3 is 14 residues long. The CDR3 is CASTRQGRSTEAFF. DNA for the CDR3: TGTGCCAGCACACGACAGGGGAGATCCACTGAAGCTTTCTTT.

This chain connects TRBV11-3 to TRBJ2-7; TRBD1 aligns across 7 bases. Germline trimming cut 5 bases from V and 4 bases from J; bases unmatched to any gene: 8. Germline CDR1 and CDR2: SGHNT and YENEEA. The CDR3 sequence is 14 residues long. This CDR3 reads CASSRQGWDYEQYF. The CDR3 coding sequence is TGTGCCAGCAGCAGACAGGGTTGGGATTACGAGCAGTACTTC. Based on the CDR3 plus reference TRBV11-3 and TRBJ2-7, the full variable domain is EAGVVQSPRYKIIEKKQPVAFWCNPISGHNTLYWYLQNLGQGPELLIRYENEEAVDDSQLPKDRFSAERLKGVDSTLKIQPAELGDSAVYLCASSRQGWDYEQYFGPGTRLTVT.

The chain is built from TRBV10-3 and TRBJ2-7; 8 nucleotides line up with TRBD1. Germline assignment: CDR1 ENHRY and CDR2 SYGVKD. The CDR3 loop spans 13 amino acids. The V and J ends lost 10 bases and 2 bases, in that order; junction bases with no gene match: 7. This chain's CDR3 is CATESQGAYEQYF. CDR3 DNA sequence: TGTGCCACCGAATCACAGGGGGCCTACGAGCAGTACTTC.